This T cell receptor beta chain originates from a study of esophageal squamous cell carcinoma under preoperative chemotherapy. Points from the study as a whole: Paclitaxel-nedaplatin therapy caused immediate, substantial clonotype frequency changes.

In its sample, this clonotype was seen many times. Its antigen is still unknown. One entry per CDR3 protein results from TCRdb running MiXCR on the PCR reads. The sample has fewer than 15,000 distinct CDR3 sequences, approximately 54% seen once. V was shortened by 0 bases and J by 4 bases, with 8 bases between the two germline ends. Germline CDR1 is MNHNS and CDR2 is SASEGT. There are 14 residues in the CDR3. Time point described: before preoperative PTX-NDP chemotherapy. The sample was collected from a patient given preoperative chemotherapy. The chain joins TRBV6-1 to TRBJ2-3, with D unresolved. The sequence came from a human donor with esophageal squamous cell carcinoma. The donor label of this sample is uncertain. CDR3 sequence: CASSEAARADTQYF. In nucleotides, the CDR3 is TGTGCCAGCAGTGAAGCCGCCCGCGCAGATACGCAGTATTTT.